The rows below give T cell receptor beta chains drawn from one sample of a study of T cell responses to AZD1222 COVID-19 vaccine. Sequenced by immunoSEQ multiplex PCR; TCRdb stores in-frame clones only, minus some. The sample has about 110,000 clones; 70% to 90% are singletons. The sequencing here drew on peripheral blood, taken on day 0 of AZD1222 vaccination. The receptors were gathered from an adult in good health. The CDR3 runs from the conserved cysteine through the conserved F or W. A D gene is named only where the DNA matches it firmly. Expanded clones get a size class; other rows say once, few or many, or leave the size out.

NA NA TRBJ1-2 TRBV4-1 14 TGCGCCAGCAGCCAAGAACGATGGGGCTATGGCTACACCTTC CASSQERWGYGYTF
NA TRBD1 TRBJ1-1 TRBV7-3 14 TGTGCCAGCAGAAAGGACAGGTTGAACACTGAAGCTTTCTTT CASRKDRLNTEAFF
NA NA TRBJ1-2 TRBV7-2 14 TGTGCCAGCAGCTCGCTGAGGGCGGCGTATGGCTACACCTTC CASSSLRAAYGYTF
NA TRBD1 TRBJ1-2 TRBV19 15 TGTGCCAGTAGTAAAGGGACAGGGGGCGACTATGGCTACACCTTC CASSKGTGGDYGYTF
few TRBD1 TRBJ2-3 TRBV10-3 11 TGTGCCATCAGGACAGGGGATACGCAGTATTTT CAIRTGDTQYF
NA NA TRBJ2-7 TRBV19 11 TGTGCCAGTAGTTCCCGGAGCGAGCAGTACTTC CASSSRSEQYF
NA NA TRBJ2-7 TRBV11-2 15 TGTGCCAGCAGCCTATCCGGGACTTCTCCCTCCGAGCAGTACTTC CASSLSGTSPSEQYF
NA TRBD1 TRBJ1-6 TRBV5-1 15 TGCGCCAGCAGCCAACCGGGACAGGGCGGTTCACCCCTCCACTTT CASSQPGQGGSPLHF
NA TRBD1 TRBJ2-6 TRBV6-6 18 TGTGCCAGCAGTCTCACCGGGACAGGGGGCACCGGGGCCAACGTCCTGACTTTC CASSLTGTGGTGANVLTF
NA TRBD1 TRBJ1-2 TRBV5-1 13 TGCGCCAGCAGCGCGGACAGGATAGACGGCTACACCTTC CASSADRIDGYTF
NA NA TRBJ1-1 TRBV28 14 TGTGCCAGCAGTTTAGGACAATTGAACACTGAAGCTTTCTTT CASSLGQLNTEAFF
NA NA TRBJ1-3 TRBV30 12 TGTGCCTGGAGGTCGACCGGAAACACCATATATTTT CAWRSTGNTIYF
few TRBD1 TRBJ1-6 TRBV11-2 17 TGTGCCAGCAGTTCGACAACTCCGGGACAGGGTTATTCACCCCTCCACTTT CASSSTTPGQGYSPLHF